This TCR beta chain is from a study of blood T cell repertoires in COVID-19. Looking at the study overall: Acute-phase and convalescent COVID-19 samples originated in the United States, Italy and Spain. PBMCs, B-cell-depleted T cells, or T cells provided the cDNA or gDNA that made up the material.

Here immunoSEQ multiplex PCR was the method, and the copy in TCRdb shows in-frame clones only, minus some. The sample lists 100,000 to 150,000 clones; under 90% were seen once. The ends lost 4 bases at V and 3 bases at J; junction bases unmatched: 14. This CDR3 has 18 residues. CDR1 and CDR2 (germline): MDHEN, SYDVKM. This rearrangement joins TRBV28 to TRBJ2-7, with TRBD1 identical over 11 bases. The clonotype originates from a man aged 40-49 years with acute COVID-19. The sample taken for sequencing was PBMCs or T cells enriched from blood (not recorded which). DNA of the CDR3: TGTGCCAGCAGTTCCCAGGACAGGGGGCGAGGGATCCACTACGAGCAGTACTTC. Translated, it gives CASSSQDRGRGIHYEQYF.